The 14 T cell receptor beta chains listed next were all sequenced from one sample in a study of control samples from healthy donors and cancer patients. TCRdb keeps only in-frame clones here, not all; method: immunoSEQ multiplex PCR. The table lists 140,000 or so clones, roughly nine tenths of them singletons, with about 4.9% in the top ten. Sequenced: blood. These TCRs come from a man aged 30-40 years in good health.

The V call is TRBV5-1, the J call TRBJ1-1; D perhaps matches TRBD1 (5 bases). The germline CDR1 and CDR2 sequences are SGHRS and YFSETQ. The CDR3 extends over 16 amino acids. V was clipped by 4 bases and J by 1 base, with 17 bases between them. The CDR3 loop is CASSPRQLIENTEAFF. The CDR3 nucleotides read TGCGCCAGCAGCCCTCGACAGTTAATTGAGAACACTGAAGCTTTCTTT.

The chain's CDR3 is CASSYSSGQSYNSPLHF. The DNA for the CDR3 is TGTGCCAGCAGTTACTCGTCAGGCCAATCCTATAATTCACCCCTCCACTTT. This sequence joins TRBV6-2 or TRBV6-3 and TRBJ1-6; D is uncertain. V was clipped by 0 bases and J by 1 base, with 10 bases between them. Germline V gene sequence: CDR1 MNHEY, CDR2 SVGEGT. The CDR3 totals 17 residues.

The CDR3 loop is CASRQDRVGTNEKLFF. Here the CDR3 DNA reads TGTGCCAGCAGGCAGGACAGGGTGGGAACTAATGAAAAACTGTTTTTT. The rearrangement joins TRBV27 to TRBJ1-4; 8 bases line up with TRBD1. The CDR3 has 16 residues. Germline trimming cut 6 bases from V and 1 base from J; bases unmatched to any gene: 7. CDR1 MNHEY and CDR2 SMNVEV come from the germline V gene (reference sequence).

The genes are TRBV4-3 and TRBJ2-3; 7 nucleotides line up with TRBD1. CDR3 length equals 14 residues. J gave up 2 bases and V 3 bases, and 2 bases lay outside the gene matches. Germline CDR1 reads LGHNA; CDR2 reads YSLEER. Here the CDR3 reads CASSQTGNTDTQYF. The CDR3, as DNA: TGCGCCAGCAGCCAGACAGGGAACACAGATACGCAGTATTTT.

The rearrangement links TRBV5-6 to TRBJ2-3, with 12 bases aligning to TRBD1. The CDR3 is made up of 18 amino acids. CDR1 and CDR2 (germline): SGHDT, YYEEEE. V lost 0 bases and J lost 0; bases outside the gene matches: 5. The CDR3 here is CASSLAGTGGRSTDTQYF. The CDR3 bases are TGTGCCAGCAGCTTGGCCGGGACAGGGGGCAGGAGCACAGATACGCAGTATTTT.

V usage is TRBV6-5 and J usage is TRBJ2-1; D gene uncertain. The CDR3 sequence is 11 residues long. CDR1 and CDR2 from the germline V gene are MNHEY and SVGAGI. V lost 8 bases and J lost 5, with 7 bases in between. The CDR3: CASGYNNEQFF. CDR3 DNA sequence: TGTGCCAGCGGCTACAACAATGAGCAGTTCTTC.

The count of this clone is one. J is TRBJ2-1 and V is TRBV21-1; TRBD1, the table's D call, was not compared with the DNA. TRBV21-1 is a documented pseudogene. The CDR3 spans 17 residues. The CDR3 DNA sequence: TGTGCCAGCAGCAAAAAGCCAGGGGGCTTCTACTTCAATGAGCAGTTCTTC. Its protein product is CASSKKPGGFYFNEQFF.

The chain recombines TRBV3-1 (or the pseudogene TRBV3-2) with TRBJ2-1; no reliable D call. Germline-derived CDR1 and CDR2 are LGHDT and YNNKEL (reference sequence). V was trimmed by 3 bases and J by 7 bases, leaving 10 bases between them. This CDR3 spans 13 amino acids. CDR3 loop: CASSQGLVNEQFF. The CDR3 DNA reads TGTGCCAGCAGCCAGGGTTTAGTTAATGAGCAGTTCTTC.

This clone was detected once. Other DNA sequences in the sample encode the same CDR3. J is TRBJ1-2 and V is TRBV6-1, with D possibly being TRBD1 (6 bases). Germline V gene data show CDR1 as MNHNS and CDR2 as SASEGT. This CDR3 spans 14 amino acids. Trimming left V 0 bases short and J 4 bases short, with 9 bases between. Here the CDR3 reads CASSEAGAGYGYTF. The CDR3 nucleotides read TGTGCCAGCAGTGAAGCGGGGGCAGGCTATGGCTACACCTTC.

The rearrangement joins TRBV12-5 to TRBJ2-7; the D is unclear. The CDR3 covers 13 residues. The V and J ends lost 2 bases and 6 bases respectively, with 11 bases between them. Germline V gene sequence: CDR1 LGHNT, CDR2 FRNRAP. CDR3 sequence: CASGLSRWVEQYF. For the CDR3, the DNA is TGTGCTAGTGGTTTGTCCCGTTGGGTCGAGCAGTACTTC.

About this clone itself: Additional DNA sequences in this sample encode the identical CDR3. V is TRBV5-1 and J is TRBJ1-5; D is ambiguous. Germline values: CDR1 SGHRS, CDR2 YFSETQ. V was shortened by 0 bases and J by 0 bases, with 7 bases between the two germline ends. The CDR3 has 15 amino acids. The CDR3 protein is CASSLAGNSNQPQHF. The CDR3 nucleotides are TGCGCCAGCAGCTTGGCGGGAAATAGCAATCAGCCCCAGCATTTT.

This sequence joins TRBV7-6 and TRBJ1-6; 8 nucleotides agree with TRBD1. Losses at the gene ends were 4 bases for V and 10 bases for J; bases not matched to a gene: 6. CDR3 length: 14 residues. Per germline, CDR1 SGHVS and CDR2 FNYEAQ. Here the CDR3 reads CASSSGQGNSPLHF. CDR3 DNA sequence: TGTGCCAGCAGCTCCGGACAGGGAAACTCACCCCTCCACTTT.

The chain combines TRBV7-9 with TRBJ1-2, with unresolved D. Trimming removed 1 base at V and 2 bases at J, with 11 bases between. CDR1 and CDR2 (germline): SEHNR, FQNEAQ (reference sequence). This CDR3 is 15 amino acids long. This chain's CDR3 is CASSLVEGSNYGYTF. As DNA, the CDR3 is TGTGCCAGCAGCTTAGTGGAGGGATCCAACTATGGCTACACCTTC.

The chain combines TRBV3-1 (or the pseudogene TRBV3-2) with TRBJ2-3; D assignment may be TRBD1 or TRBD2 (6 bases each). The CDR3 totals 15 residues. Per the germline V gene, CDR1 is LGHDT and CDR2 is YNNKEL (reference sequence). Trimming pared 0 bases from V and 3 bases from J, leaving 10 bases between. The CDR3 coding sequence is TGTGCCAGCAGCCAAGAAGGGGGGAGGACAGATACGCAGTATTTT. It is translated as CASSQEGGRTDTQYF.